Each of the 32 T cell receptor beta chains below was sequenced from the same sample in a study of early T cells in non-severe SARS-CoV-2 infection. TCRdb recomputed calls from the 5' RACE reads with MiXCR, one row per CDR3 protein. The repertoire holds over 50,000 distinct CDR3 sequences, with 7.5% to 9.5% as singletons. Sequences were obtained from whole blood. The receptors were sampled from an adult who was a healthcare worker with PCR-confirmed SARS-CoV-2 infection or an uninfected control (not recorded which).

The table lists this clonotype with many counts. The chain couples TRBV10-1 to TRBJ2-1; D unresolved. The CDR3 loop spans 13 amino acids. In germline, CDR1 is WNHNN, CDR2 SYGVQD (reference sequence). V was shortened by 5 bases and J by 12 bases, with 17 bases between the two germline ends. The CDR3 region has the DNA TGCGCCAGCAGTATGGGCCTTCAGCCCGTGCAGTTCTTC. This sequence encodes CASSMGLQPVQFF.

Points on this clonotype: At one of its ends the junction is not consistent with the germline gene, which may arise from a read error. The chain couples TRBV7-7 to TRBJ2-2; 8 bases are a match to TRBD1. Looked up from germline, CDR1 is SSHAT and CDR2 is FNYEAQ (reference sequence). The CDR3 runs to 18 residues. The CDR3 nucleotides are TGTGCCAGCAGCCCGGGACAGGCCTCGACCGCGAACACCGGGGAGCAGTTTTTT. Encoded protein: CASSPGQASTANTGEQFF. The whole variable domain, remainder taken from reference TRBV7-7 and TRBJ2-2, is GAGVSQSPRYKVTKRGQDVTLRCDPISSHATLYWYQQALGQGPEFLTYFNYEAQPDKSGLPSDRFSAERPEGSISTLTIQRTEQRDSAMYRCASSPGQASTANTGEQFFGEGSRLTVL.

This clonotype has just a few counts. The chain is built from TRBV7-9 and TRBJ2-1; TRBD2 matches at 7 bases. Germline-derived CDR1 and CDR2 are SEHNR and FQNEAQ (reference sequence). The CDR3 is 16 residues long. The ends lost 5 bases at V and 1 base at J; junction bases unmatched: 8. The DNA of the CDR3 is TGTGCCAGCAGCCCGCATAGCGGGCGGTCCTACAATGAGCAGTTCTTC. The encoded protein is CASSPHSGRSYNEQFF.

In this sample, this clonotype turned up a few times. The J gene is TRBJ1-4, the V gene TRBV20-1, with TRBD1 matching 7 bases. Germline V CDR1 and CDR2: DFQATT, SNEGSKA (reference sequence). J lost 8 bases, V lost 4 bases, and 16 bases had no gene match. The CDR3 totals 16 residues. In DNA form, the CDR3 reads TGCAGTGCTATCCTCGACAGGGAAGTTAATACGGAAAAACTGTTTTTT. This codes for CSAILDREVNTEKLFF.

The rearrangement joins TRBV5-8 to TRBJ2-7; 7 nucleotides agree with TRBD1. Germline V CDR1 and CDR2: SGHTS, YDEGEE. The CDR3 runs to 14 residues. After removal of 4 bases from V and 3 bases from J, the junction contained 7 bases not matched to a gene. CDR3 sequence: CASSRTGTIYEQYF. In nucleotides, the CDR3 is TGTGCCAGCAGCCGGACAGGAACCATCTACGAGCAGTACTTC.

The table lists this clonotype with many counts. The chain joins TRBV4-1 to TRBJ2-2; D unresolved. Deletions cut 1 base from V and 10 bases from J, with 19 bases between. The CDR3 covers 16 residues. Germline lookup yields CDR1 MGHRA and CDR2 YSYEKL. The CDR3 bases are TGCGCCAGCAGCCAAGTCCCGATATTGGGGTCCGCGGAGCTGTTTTTT. It codes for CASSQVPILGSAELFF.

The chain employs TRBV12-3 or TRBV12-4 and TRBJ2-2; no firm D call. Between the trimmed V and J ends, which lost 3 bases and 6 bases, there was a span of 5 bases. The CDR3 spans 12 residues. The CDR3 here is CASSFLPGELFF. DNA of the CDR3: TGTGCCAGCAGTTTCCTCCCCGGGGAGCTGTTTTTT.

The chain links TRBV18 to TRBJ2-1; D is ambiguous. The V end was cut by 0 bases, the J end by 7 bases, with 13 bases between. Germline V gene sequence: CDR1 KGHSH, CDR2 LQKENI. The CDR3 contains 15 residues. DNA of the CDR3: TGTGCCAGCTCACCACCCGATGACGGGTGGAATGAGCAGTTCTTC. Protein sequence: CASSPPDDGWNEQFF.

The chain uses TRBV20-1 and TRBJ2-3, with TRBD2 identical over 15 bases. With 6 bases clipped from V and 3 bases from J, the junction kept 7 bases outside the gene matches. This CDR3 is built from 16 residues. Germline CDR1 DFQATT, CDR2 SNEGSKA (reference sequence). CDR3 residues: CSAAGLAGGYTDTQYF. The CDR3 region has the DNA TGCAGTGCCGCGGGACTAGCGGGGGGATATACAGATACGCAGTATTTT.

This clonotype has more than one count but fewer than ten. CDR3 amino acids: CASSFGVAYEKLFF. The CDR3 region has the DNA TGTGCCAGCAGTTTCGGGGTTGCGTATGAAAAACTGTTTTTT. The chain carries TRBV12-3 or TRBV12-4 and TRBJ1-4, with D uncertain. The length of the CDR3 is 14 residues. Trimming took 3 bases from V and 6 from J, leaving 11 bases between them.

V is TRBV4-1 and J is TRBJ2-7; 10 bases align to TRBD2. CDR3 length equals 17 residues. CDR1 MGHRA and CDR2 YSYEKL come from the germline V gene. Germline trimming cut 0 bases from V and 1 base from J; bases unmatched to any gene: 6. This chain's CDR3 is CASSQDYPLAGSYEQYF. In nucleotides, the CDR3 is TGCGCCAGCAGCCAAGATTACCCACTAGCGGGATCCTACGAGCAGTACTTC.

This clonotype turned up a few times. The chain recombines TRBV9 with TRBJ2-5; the match to TRBD2 covers 7 bases. Germline CDR1 is SGDLS and CDR2 is YYNGEE. J gave up 7 bases and V 4 bases, and 13 bases lay outside the gene matches. The length of the CDR3 is 15 residues. The CDR3 DNA reads as TGTGCCAGCAGCTCCCACCACGGGACGGGGGGGACCCAGTACTTC. Translated: CASSSHHGTGGTQYF.

This clonotype was counted ten times or more. The chain links TRBV7-7 to TRBJ2-2; the D is unclear. CDR1 and CDR2 (germline): SSHAT, FNYEAQ (reference sequence). V gave up 6 bases and J gave up 7 bases, with 9 bases separating them. The CDR3 loop spans 12 amino acids. CDR3 sequence: CASSLLGGELFF. CDR3 bases: TGTGCCAGCAGTTTACTGGGCGGGGAGCTGTTTTTT.

This clonotype was found a few times. The chain is built from TRBV6-2 or TRBV6-3 and TRBJ2-3; D is perhaps TRBD2 (6 bases). The germline V and J ends were trimmed by 0 bases and 2 bases, with 18 bases remaining between them. The V gene's germline CDR1 is MNHEY and CDR2 SVGEGT. The CDR3 runs 18 residues. For the CDR3, the DNA is TGTGCCAGCAGTTACTCGCCGTTTGATAGCGGAACCACAGATACGCAGTATTTT. Translation: CASSYSPFDSGTTDTQYF.

This clonotype was seen repeatedly, ten times or more. J is TRBJ2-1 and V is TRBV7-9; D ambiguous. Germline lookup yields CDR1 SEHNR and CDR2 FQNEAQ (reference sequence). This CDR3 contains 11 residues. V was shortened by 3 bases and J by 5 bases, with 2 bases between the two germline ends. The CDR3 coding sequence is TGTGCCAGCAGCTTCAACAATGAGCAGTTCTTC. Protein product: CASSFNNEQFF. Drawing the rest from reference TRBV7-9 and TRBJ2-1, the complete variable domain is DTGVSQNPRHKITKRGQNVTFRCDPISEHNRLYWYRQTLGQGPEFLTYFQNEAQLEKSRLLSDRFSAERPKGSFSTLEIQRTEQGDSAMYLCASSFNNEQFFGPGTRLTVL.

This clonotype was found many times. This chain links TRBV7-3 with TRBJ2-2, with D perhaps TRBD1 (7 bases). The germline CDR1 and CDR2 sequences are SGHTA and FQGTGA. This CDR3 spans 16 amino acids. The germline V and J ends were trimmed by 5 bases and 1 base, with 14 bases remaining between them. DNA for the CDR3: TGTGCCAGCAGCCTACAGGGGCGGGAGAACACCGGGGAGCTGTTTTTT. It is translated as CASSLQGRENTGELFF.

The gene calls are TRBV10-3 and TRBJ2-1, with D possibly being TRBD1 (6 bases). Germline assignment: CDR1 ENHRY and CDR2 SYGVKD. The germline V and J ends were trimmed by 3 bases and 5 bases, with 17 bases remaining between them. The CDR3 sequence is 16 residues long. CDR3 in DNA: TGTGCCATCAGTGACAGGGGCTCGTCCCTGCACAATGAGCAGTTCTTC. This codes for CAISDRGSSLHNEQFF.

The chain carries TRBV7-9 and TRBJ2-3; D gene unclear. The CDR3 has 13 residues. In germline, CDR1 is SEHNR, CDR2 FQNEAQ (reference sequence). V was pared by 5 bases and J by 1 base, with 7 bases between. CDR3 residues: CASSTRGTDTQYF. Here the CDR3 DNA reads TGTGCCAGCAGCACCCGGGGCACAGATACGCAGTATTTT.

This clonotype was detected only a few times. V and J are TRBV12-5 and TRBJ2-3; D uncertain. The CDR3 totals 11 residues. The germline V gene has CDR1 LGHNT and CDR2 FRNRAP. V lost 1 base, J lost 5 bases, and 1 base lay in between. Here the CDR3 reads CASGLGDTQYF. In DNA, the CDR3 is TGTGCTAGTGGTTTGGGAGATACGCAGTATTTT.

This clonotype was seen at least ten times. V and J are TRBV10-3 and TRBJ2-1, with TRBD1 as a possible D gene (5 bases). Germline assignment: CDR1 ENHRY and CDR2 SYGVKD. The CDR3 sequence is 16 residues long. V shed 6 bases and J shed 8 bases, with 23 bases lying between them. The CDR3 region has the DNA TGTGCCATCAGCTCCCCCGGACAAACCTCTCGTGATGAGCAGTTCTTC. Protein: CAISSPGQTSRDEQFF.

A few counts support this clonotype. The chain has TRBV6-6 and TRBJ2-1, with TRBD1 matching over 8 bases. After removal of 6 bases from V and 16 bases from J, the junction contained 8 bases not matched to a gene. From germline, CDR1 is MNHNY and CDR2 SVGAGI (reference sequence). This CDR3 is 11 amino acids long. The CDR3 DNA follows: TGTGCCAGCAGAATCGGACAGGGTAACTTCTTC. Residues: CASRIGQGNFF.

V gene TRBV20-1 combines with J gene TRBJ1-4, with no clear D. The CDR3 is 13 residues long. Trimming stripped 3 bases from V and 2 bases from J, with 7 bases between. The germline gives CDR1 DFQATT, CDR2 SNEGSKA (reference sequence). The DNA for the CDR3 is TGCAGTGCTAGCGTCAGCACTAATGAAAAACTGTTTTTT. It codes for CSASVSTNEKLFF.

This sequence joins TRBV5-6 and TRBJ2-1, with D tentatively TRBD1 (6 bases). The length of the CDR3 is 16 residues. Germline CDR1 and CDR2: SGHDT and YYEEEE. Trimming left V 4 bases short and J 3 bases short, with 17 bases between. CDR3 in DNA: TGTGCCAGCAGCCTTGGACCCGGGACATACTACAATGAGCAGTTCTTC. Translating it yields CASSLGPGTYYNEQFF.

In its sample, this clonotype was seen many times. V and J are TRBV7-3 and TRBJ2-5; TRBD1 matches 10 bases. CDR3 size: 15 residues. CDR1 SGHTA and CDR2 FQGTGA come from the germline V gene. Trimming took 4 bases from V and 2 from J; bases not matched to a gene: 4. CDR3 in amino acids: CASSSTGGGQETQYF. CDR3 in DNA: TGTGCCAGCAGCTCGACAGGGGGCGGGCAAGAGACCCAGTACTTC. The entire variable domain, with the rest obtained from reference TRBV7-3 and TRBJ2-5, is as follows: GAGVSQTPSNKVTEKGKYVELRCDPISGHTALYWYRQSLGQGPEFLIYFQGTGAADDSGLPNDRFFAVRPEGSVSTLKIQRTERGDSAVYLCASSSTGGGQETQYFGPGTRLLVL.

This clonotype has at least ten counts. The chain links TRBV19 to TRBJ2-7; D perhaps matches TRBD1 (5 bases). The germline V gene has CDR1 LNHDA and CDR2 SQIVND (reference sequence). CDR3 size: 16 residues. Deletions cut 3 bases from V and 3 bases from J, with 18 bases between. The CDR3 here is CASSIGGARPVYEQYF. The CDR3 DNA is TGTGCCAGTAGTATTGGTGGGGCTAGGCCCGTCTACGAGCAGTACTTC.

This clonotype showed up many times. The chain couples TRBV6-5 to TRBJ2-2; D is possibly TRBD1 (6 bases). Germline V gene sequence: CDR1 MNHEY, CDR2 SVGAGI. The CDR3 length is 14 residues. Trimming cost V 6 bases and J 5 bases, with 13 bases left between them. The CDR3 protein is CASRDTGNTGELFF. For the CDR3, the DNA is TGTGCCAGCAGGGACACAGGGAATACCGGGGAGCTGTTTTTT.

This clonotype has at least ten counts. This chain connects TRBV10-3 to TRBJ2-3; D gene uncertain. The CDR3 sequence is 13 residues long. Trimming took 0 bases from V and 4 from J, leaving 5 bases between them. Looked up from germline, CDR1 is ENHRY and CDR2 is SYGVKD. CDR3 DNA sequence: TGTGCCATCAGTGAGTCCGCTTCAGATACGCAGTATTTT. Translating it yields CAISESASDTQYF.

This clonotype has a count of ten or more. The chain links TRBV7-9 to TRBJ2-1; D is possibly TRBD2 (6 bases). The germline V gene encodes CDR1 SEHNR and CDR2 FQNEAQ (reference sequence). The CDR3 is made up of 13 amino acids. V lost 3 bases, J lost 9 bases, and 12 bases lay in between. CDR3 nucleotides: TGTGCCAGCAGCTTTCAGCCCGGGGGTGAGCAGTTCTTC. It is translated as CASSFQPGGEQFF.

The sample holds many counts of this clonotype. This sequence joins TRBV27 and TRBJ1-1; D is undetermined. The CDR3 contains 13 residues. Trimming took 5 bases from V and 5 from J, leaving 12 bases between them. The V gene's germline CDR1 is MNHEY and CDR2 SMNVEV (reference sequence). The CDR3 loop reads CASSPDGRTEAFF. The CDR3 DNA reads as TGTGCCAGCAGTCCGGACGGGAGGACTGAAGCTTTCTTT.

This clonotype was recorded at least ten times. The chain couples TRBV4-1 to TRBJ2-3, with TRBD2 matching over 14 bases. Per the germline V gene, CDR1 is MGHRA and CDR2 is YSYEKL. The CDR3 sequence is 18 residues long. The trim removed 3 bases at V and 4 bases at J, leaving 9 bases unmatched. The CDR3 DNA reads as TGCGCCAGCAGCCACCTTACGACTAGCGGGGGGGCCGCAGATACGCAGTATTTT. Translation: CASSHLTTSGGAADTQYF.

The rearrangement links TRBV10-3 to TRBJ2-1; 8 nucleotides align to TRBD2. Germline V gene data show CDR1 as ENHRY and CDR2 as SYGVKD. The CDR3 is 16 amino acids. With 2 bases clipped from V and 7 bases from J, the junction kept 10 bases outside the gene matches. The CDR3: CAISEPIGREVNEQFF. DNA of the CDR3: TGTGCCATCAGTGAGCCCATCGGGAGGGAAGTGAATGAGCAGTTCTTC.

This clonotype was counted at least ten times. The V and J genes are TRBV19 and TRBJ2-3; D may be TRBD2 (5 bases). In germline, CDR1 is LNHDA, CDR2 SQIVND (reference sequence). CDR3 length: 15 amino acids. Trimming took off 3 bases at V and 5 bases at J, with 15 bases between the two ends. CDR3 in amino acids: CASSIRGEFKDTQYF. The CDR3, as DNA: TGTGCCAGTAGTATCCGGGGAGAGTTTAAAGATACGCAGTATTTT.